One and the same sample provided the 17 T cell receptor beta chains below, sequenced in a study of somatic mutations in cytotoxic T cells in rheumatoid arthritis. This table comes from immunoSEQ multiplex PCR, and its TCRdb copy is limited to in-frame clones, with some not included. The table lists over 2,000 clones, just under 85% of them singletons. The sample was CD8+ T cells sorted from blood. The source of these receptors is an adult with rheumatoid arthritis.

Regarding this clone: This same CDR3 is encoded by further DNA sequences in the sample. The J gene is TRBJ2-5, the V gene TRBV5-1; 10 nucleotides agree with TRBD2. V shed 0 bases, J shed 4 bases, and the junction held 3 bases outside the gene matches. The CDR3 sequence is 15 residues long. The germline V gene encodes CDR1 SGHRS and CDR2 YFSETQ. CDR3: CASSLDSGGIETQYF. The DNA of the CDR3 is TGCGCCAGCAGCTTGGATAGCGGGGGGATAGAGACCCAGTACTTC.

The chain has TRBV30 and TRBJ1-5, with TRBD1 matching 10 bases. The V segment lost 2 bases and the J segment 1 base; nucleotides outside the gene matches: 2. Germline CDR1 reads GTSNPN; CDR2 reads SVGIG (reference sequence). The CDR3 is 15 amino acids. The CDR3 DNA reads as TGTGCCTGGAGTACGGGACAGGGGAGCAATCAGCCCCAGCATTTT. It codes for CAWSTGQGSNQPQHF.

V gene TRBV2 combines with J gene TRBJ2-1, with D tentatively TRBD1 (5 bases). The CDR3 spans 13 residues. Trimming took off 1 base at V and 6 bases at J, with 7 bases between the two ends. Germline-derived CDR1 and CDR2 are SNHLY and FYNNEI. Written as DNA, the CDR3 is TGTGCCAGCAGTGAAGGGCAGGGCAATGAGCAGTTCTTC. Its translation: CASSEGQGNEQFF.

The J gene is TRBJ1-2, the V gene TRBV7-9; D is perhaps TRBD1 (6 bases). CDR1 is SEHNR, CDR2 FQNEAQ, per germline (reference sequence). The V gene lost 3 bases and the J gene lost 4 bases, with 15 bases spanning the gap. The CDR3 covers 15 residues. The CDR3 reads CASSFSRGPSYGYTF. Here the CDR3 DNA reads TGTGCCAGCAGCTTTTCCAGGGGTCCCAGCTATGGCTACACCTTC.

The chain recombines TRBV6-1 with TRBJ2-6, with 9 bases fitting TRBD1. This CDR3 comprises 13 residues. V was pared by 6 bases and J by 7 bases, with 1 base of the junction left unmatched. The germline CDR1 and CDR2 sequences are MNHNS and SASEGT. CDR3 DNA: TGTGCCAGCAGGGGACAGGGAGCCAACGTCCTGACTTTC. Its protein is CASRGQGANVLTF.

The chain couples TRBV4-1 to TRBJ1-2; a possible D gene is TRBD1 (5 bases). Germline loops: CDR1 MGHRA, CDR2 YSYEKL. CDR3 length: 13 residues. V was pared by 4 bases and J by 4 bases, with 10 bases between. The CDR3 coding sequence is TGCGCCAGCAGCCCCCGGGGCATCTATGGCTACACCTTC. This encodes CASSPRGIYGYTF.

The V gene is TRBV27, the J gene TRBJ1-1; 9 nucleotides line up with TRBD1. Germline-derived CDR1 and CDR2 are MNHEY and SMNVEV (reference sequence). Losses at the gene ends were 6 bases for V and 4 bases for J; bases not matched to a gene: 3. The length of the CDR3 is 13 residues. CDR3 amino acids: CASSLTGGTEAFF. The CDR3 DNA reads TGTGCCAGCAGCCTGACAGGGGGCACTGAAGCTTTCTTT.

The gene calls are TRBV15 and TRBJ2-7, with 9 nucleotides matching TRBD2. Germline V gives CDR1 LNHNV, CDR2 YYDKDF (reference sequence). This CDR3 has 15 amino acids. With 1 base clipped from V and 5 bases from J, the junction kept 6 bases outside the gene matches. CDR3 sequence reads: CATSRGTSASHEQYF. The CDR3 coding sequence is TGTGCCACCAGCAGAGGGACTAGCGCATCCCACGAGCAGTACTTC.

V gene TRBV9 combines with J gene TRBJ1-6; 10 bases line up with TRBD1. The CDR3 consists of 13 residues. Trimming at V came to 5 bases and at J to 11 bases, leaving 4 bases not matched to a gene. The germline CDR1 and CDR2 sequences are SGDLS and YYNGEE. Here the CDR3 DNA reads TGTGCCAGCAGAGACAGGGGGCGCCCACCCCTCCACTTT. This sequence encodes CASRDRGRPPLHF.

The chain links TRBV7-9 to TRBJ2-7, with 14 bases identical to TRBD2. The CDR3 length is 16 residues. Looked up from germline, CDR1 is SEHNR and CDR2 is FQNEAQ (reference sequence). V gave up 5 bases and J gave up 4 bases; unmatched junction bases: 7. As DNA, the CDR3 is TGTGCCAGCAGCCCGATGACTAGCGGGGGGGAATACGAGCAGTACTTC. Translation: CASSPMTSGGEYEQYF.

This clone was detected only a few times. The CDR3 DNA reads as TGTGCCAGCAGTGTGGACAGGGGGGCTTTCTTT. Encoded protein: CASSVDRGAFF. This chain uses TRBV6-6 with TRBJ1-1; TRBD1 aligns across 10 bases. This CDR3 contains 11 residues. J lost 11 bases, V lost 5 bases, and 2 bases had no gene match. CDR1 is MNHNY and CDR2 is SVGAGI in the germline V gene (reference sequence).

The chain carries TRBV11-2 and TRBJ2-7; D is unclear. In germline, CDR1 is SGHAT, CDR2 FQNNGV. Trimming cost V 1 base and J 2 bases, with 6 bases left between them. The CDR3 loop spans 13 amino acids. The CDR3 DNA is TGTGCCAGCAGCTTAGGGCAAACCTACGAGCAGTACTTC. It translates to CASSLGQTYEQYF.

The rearrangement links TRBV7-9 to TRBJ2-3; D is possibly TRBD2 (8 bases). Germline CDR1 and CDR2: SEHNR and FQNEAQ (reference sequence). The length of the CDR3 is 16 residues. V dropped 5 bases and J dropped 1 base, with 16 bases sitting between them. This CDR3 reads CASSLQGGLGTDTQYF. As DNA, the CDR3 is TGTGCCAGCAGCCTTCAGGGGGGACTAGGCACAGATACGCAGTATTTT.

This clone was seen a handful of times. The V call is TRBV27, the J call TRBJ1-1; no reliable D call. Germline-derived CDR1 and CDR2 are MNHEY and SMNVEV (reference sequence). The CDR3 is 13 amino acids. Trimming shortened V by 0 bases and J by 10 bases, and 12 bases separated the two germline ends. Written as DNA, the CDR3 is TGTGCCAGCAGTTTATCGAGAGGGCTGGGAGCTTTCTTT. It translates to CASSLSRGLGAFF.

J is TRBJ1-5 and V is TRBV6-5; TRBD1 is a possible D gene (5 bases). Between the trimmed V and J ends, which lost 0 bases and 9 bases, there was a span of 15 bases. CDR1 and CDR2 (germline): MNHEY, SVGAGI. The CDR3 spans 15 residues. The CDR3 DNA is TGTGCCAGCAGTTACTCGGGGGACGGTGATAGGCCCCAGCATTTT. Translated: CASSYSGDGDRPQHF.

The rearrangement joins TRBV7-3 to TRBJ2-5; TRBD1 matches at 8 bases. There are 13 residues in the CDR3. V was pared by 3 bases and J by 5 bases, with 2 bases of the junction left unmatched. The V gene's germline CDR1 is SGHTA and CDR2 FQGTGA. CDR3 amino acids: CASSFTGGETQYF. CDR3 nucleotide sequence: TGTGCCAGCAGCTTTACAGGGGGTGAGACCCAGTACTTC.

Only a few counts were recorded for this clone. The chain is built from TRBV27 and TRBJ1-2, with a possible D match to TRBD1 (5 bases). The V end was cut by 3 bases, the J end by 0 bases, with 5 bases between. The CDR3 extends over 13 amino acids. CDR1 and CDR2 from the germline V gene are MNHEY and SMNVEV (reference sequence). CDR3: CASSLGPNYGYTF. The CDR3, as DNA: TGTGCCAGCAGTTTGGGGCCTAACTATGGCTACACCTTC.